This T cell receptor (beta chain) is drawn from a study of early T cells in non-severe SARS-CoV-2 infection. Background on the study: The study sequenced bulk RNA from unsorted whole blood, with chains unpaired.

Individual cDNA molecules were tagged with unique molecular identifiers. TCRdb analysed the 5' RACE reads with MiXCR anew, one entry per CDR3 protein. This table has 68,000 or so distinct CDR3 sequences, less than 15% appearing once. The table lists this clonotype with many counts. This CDR3 comprises 15 residues. Germline V gene data show CDR1 as ENHRY and CDR2 as SYGVKD. Trimming removed 4 bases at V and 0 bases at J, with 7 bases between. The TCR originated in an adult who was a healthcare worker with PCR-confirmed SARS-CoV-2 infection or an uninfected control (not recorded which). The chain employs TRBV10-3 and TRBJ2-6, with D tentatively TRBD2 (6 bases). The sample taken for sequencing was whole blood. CDR3 in DNA: TGTGCCATCAGTGCGGACTACTCTGGGGCCAACGTCCTGACTTTC. The encoded protein is CAISADYSGANVLTF.